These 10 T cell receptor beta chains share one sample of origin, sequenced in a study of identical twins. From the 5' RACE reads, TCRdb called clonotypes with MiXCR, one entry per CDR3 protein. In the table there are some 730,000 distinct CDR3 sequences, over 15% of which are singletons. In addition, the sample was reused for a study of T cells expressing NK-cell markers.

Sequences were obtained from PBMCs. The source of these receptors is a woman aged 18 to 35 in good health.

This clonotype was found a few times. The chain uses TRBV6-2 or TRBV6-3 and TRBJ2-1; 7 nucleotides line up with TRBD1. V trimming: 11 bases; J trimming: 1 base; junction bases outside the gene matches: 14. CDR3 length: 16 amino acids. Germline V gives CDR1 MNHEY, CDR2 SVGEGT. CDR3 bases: TGTGCCGCATGCTACAGGGGACGCGCGTCCTACAATGAGCAGTTCTTC. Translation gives CAACYRGRASYNEQFF.

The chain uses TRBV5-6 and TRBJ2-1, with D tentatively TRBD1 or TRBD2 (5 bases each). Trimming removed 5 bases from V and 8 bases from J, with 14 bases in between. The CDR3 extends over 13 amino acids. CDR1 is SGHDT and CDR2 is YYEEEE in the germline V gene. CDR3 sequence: CASRRGPSYEQFF. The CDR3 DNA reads TGTGCCAGCAGGAGGGGACCTTCCTATGAGCAGTTCTTC.

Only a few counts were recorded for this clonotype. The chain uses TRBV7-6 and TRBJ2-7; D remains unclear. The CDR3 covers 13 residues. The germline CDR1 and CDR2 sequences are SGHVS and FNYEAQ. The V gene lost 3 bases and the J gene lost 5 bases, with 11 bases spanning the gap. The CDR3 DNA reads TGTGCCAGCAGCTTCTACAGAGAAAACGAGCAGTACTTC. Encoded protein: CASSFYRENEQYF. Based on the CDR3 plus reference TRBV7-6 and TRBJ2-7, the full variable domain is GAGVSQSPRYKVTKRGQDVALRCDPISGHVSLYWYRQALGQGPEFLTYFNYEAQQDKSGLPNDRFSAERPEGSISTLTIQRTEQRDSAMYRCASSFYRENEQYFGPGTRLTVT.

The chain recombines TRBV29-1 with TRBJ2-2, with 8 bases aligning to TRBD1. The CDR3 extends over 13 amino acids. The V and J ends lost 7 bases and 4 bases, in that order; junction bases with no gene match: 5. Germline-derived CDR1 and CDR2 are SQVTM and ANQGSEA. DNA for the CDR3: TGCAGCGCGCCGGGACAGGCCACCGGGGAGCTGTTTTTT. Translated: CSAPGQATGELFF.

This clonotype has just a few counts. The CDR3 DNA follows: TGTGCCAGCAGTTTTTCCTACTGGAATTCACCCCTCCACTTT. It yields the protein CASSFSYWNSPLHF. The chain employs TRBV14 and TRBJ1-6; D uncertain. CDR3 length equals 14 residues. V was trimmed by 6 bases and J by 7 bases, leaving 13 bases between them. Germline V gene data show CDR1 as SGHDN and CDR2 as FVKESK. Variable domain in full (rest from reference TRBV14 and TRBJ1-6): EAGVTQFPSHSVIEKGQTVTLRCDPISGHDNLYWYRRVMGKEIKFLLHFVKESKQDESGMPNNRFLAERTGGTYSTLKVQPAELEDSGVYFCASSFSYWNSPLHFGNGTRLTVT.

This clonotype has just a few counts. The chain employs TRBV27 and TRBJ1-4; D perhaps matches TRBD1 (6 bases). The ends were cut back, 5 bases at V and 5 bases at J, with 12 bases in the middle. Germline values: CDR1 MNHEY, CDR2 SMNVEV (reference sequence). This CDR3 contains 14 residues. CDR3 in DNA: TGTGCCAGCAGTCGTACAGGGAGGAATGAAAAACTGTTTTTT. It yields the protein CASSRTGRNEKLFF.

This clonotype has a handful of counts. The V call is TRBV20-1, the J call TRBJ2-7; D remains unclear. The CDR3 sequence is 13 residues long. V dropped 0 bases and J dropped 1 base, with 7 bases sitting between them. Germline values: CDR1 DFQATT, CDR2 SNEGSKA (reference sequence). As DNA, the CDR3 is TGCAGTGCTAGAGATCTGGATTCCTACGAGCAGTACTTC. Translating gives CSARDLDSYEQYF.

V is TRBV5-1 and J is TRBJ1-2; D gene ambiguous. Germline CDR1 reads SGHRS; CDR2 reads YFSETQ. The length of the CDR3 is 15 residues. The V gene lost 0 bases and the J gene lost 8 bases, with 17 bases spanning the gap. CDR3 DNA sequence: TGCGCCAGCAGCTTGGGGGCGCAAACCGAGGGAGGCTACACCTTC. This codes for CASSLGAQTEGGYTF. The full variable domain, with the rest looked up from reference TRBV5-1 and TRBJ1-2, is KAGVTQTPRYLIKTRGQQVTLSCSPISGHRSVSWYQQTPGQGLQFLFEYFSETQRNKGNFPGRFSGRQFSNSRSEMNVSTLELGDSALYLCASSLGAQTEGGYTFGSGTRLTVV.

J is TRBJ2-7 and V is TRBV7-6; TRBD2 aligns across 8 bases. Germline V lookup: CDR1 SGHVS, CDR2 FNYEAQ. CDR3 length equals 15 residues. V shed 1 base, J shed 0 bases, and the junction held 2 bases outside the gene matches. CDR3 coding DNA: TGTGCCAGCAGCTTAGGCGGGAGGATCTCCTACGAGCAGTACTTC. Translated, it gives CASSLGGRISYEQYF.

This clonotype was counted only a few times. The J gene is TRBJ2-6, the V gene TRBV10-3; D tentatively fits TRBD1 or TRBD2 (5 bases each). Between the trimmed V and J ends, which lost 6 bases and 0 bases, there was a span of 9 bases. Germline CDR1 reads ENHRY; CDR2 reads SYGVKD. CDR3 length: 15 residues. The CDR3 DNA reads TGTGCCATCAGCGAGGGGTTCTCTGGGGCCAACGTCCTGACTTTC. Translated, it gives CAISEGFSGANVLTF.